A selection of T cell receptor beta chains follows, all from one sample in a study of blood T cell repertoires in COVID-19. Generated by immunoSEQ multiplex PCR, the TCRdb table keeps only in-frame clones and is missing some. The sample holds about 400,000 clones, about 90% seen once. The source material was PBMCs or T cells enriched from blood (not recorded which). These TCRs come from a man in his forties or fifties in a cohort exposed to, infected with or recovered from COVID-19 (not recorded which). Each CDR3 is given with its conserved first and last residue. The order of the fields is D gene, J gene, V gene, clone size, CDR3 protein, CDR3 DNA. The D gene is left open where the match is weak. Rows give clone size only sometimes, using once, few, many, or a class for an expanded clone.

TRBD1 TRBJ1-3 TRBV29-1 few CSVDRGRAGNTIYF TGCAGCGTCGACAGGGGGCGAGCTGGAAACACCATATATTTT
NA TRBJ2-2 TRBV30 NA CAWRAGQRSNTGELFF TGTGCCTGGAGGGCGGGACAGCGATCGAACACCGGGGAGCTGTTTTTT
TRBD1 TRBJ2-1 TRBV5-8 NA CASSSNTGGNEQFF TGTGCCAGCAGCTCAAATACAGGGGGCAATGAGCAGTTCTTC
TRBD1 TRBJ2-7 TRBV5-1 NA CASSLGTTGGFYEQYF TGCGCCAGCAGCTTGGGAACAACAGGGGGGTTCTACGAGCAGTACTTC
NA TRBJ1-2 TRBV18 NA CASSPVSFIDERGYTF TGTGCCAGCTCACCAGTATCTTTTATTGATGAGCGTGGCTACACCTTC
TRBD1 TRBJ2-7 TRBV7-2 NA CASSSGTGSSYEQYF TGTGCCAGCAGCTCCGGGACAGGATCGTCCTACGAGCAGTACTTC
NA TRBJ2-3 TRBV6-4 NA CASSEWGGPTDTQYF TGTGCCAGCAGTGAATGGGGAGGCCCCACAGATACGCAGTATTTT
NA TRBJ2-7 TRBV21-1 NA CASSKVRGRDCYEQYF TGTGCCAGCAGCAAAGTCAGAGGGCGGGACTGCTACGAGCAGTACTTC
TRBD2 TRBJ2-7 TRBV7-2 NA CASSHPLAGGPYEQYF TGTGCCAGCAGCCACCCCCTAGCGGGAGGCCCCTACGAGCAGTACTTC
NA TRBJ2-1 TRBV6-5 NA CASSYFVDSSYNEQFF TGTGCCAGCAGTTACTTTGTGGACAGCTCCTACAATGAGCAGTTCTTC
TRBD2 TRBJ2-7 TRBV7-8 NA CASSFVSGSFPYEQYF TGTGCCAGCAGCTTTGTTAGCGGGTCCTTCCCCTACGAGCAGTACTTC
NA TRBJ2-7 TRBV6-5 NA CASSYSKVSYEQYF TGTGCCAGCAGTTACTCCAAAGTCAGCTACGAGCAGTACTTC
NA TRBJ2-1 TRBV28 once CASSPRALADEQFF TGTGCCAGCAGTCCCCGGGCCTTAGCGGATGAGCAGTTCTTC
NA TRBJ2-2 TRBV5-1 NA CASSLFPKNTGELFF TGCGCCAGCAGCTTGTTTCCTAAAAACACCGGGGAGCTGTTTTTT
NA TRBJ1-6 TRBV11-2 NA CASSEGQIYNSPLHF TGTGCCAGCAGCGAAGGACAGATTTATAATTCACCCCTCCACTTT
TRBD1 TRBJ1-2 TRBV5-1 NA CASSLDRGLGYTF TGCGCCAGCAGCTTGGACAGGGGGCTAGGCTACACCTTC
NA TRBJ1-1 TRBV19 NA CASSIRGALLTEAFF TGTGCCAGTAGTATCCGCGGGGCTCTGCTCACTGAAGCTTTCTTT
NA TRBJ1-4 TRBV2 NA CASTPGTGPEKLFF TGTGCCAGCACCCCCGGGACTGGGCCGGAAAAACTGTTTTTT
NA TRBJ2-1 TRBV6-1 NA CASSEFIGSDTYNEQFF TGTGCCAGCAGTGAATTTATAGGGAGCGATACCTACAATGAGCAGTTCTTC
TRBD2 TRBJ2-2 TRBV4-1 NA CASSPLLSGRITGELFF TGCGCCAGCAGCCCCCTCCTGAGCGGGAGGATCACCGGGGAGCTGTTTTTT
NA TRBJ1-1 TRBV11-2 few CASSAAGAETEAFF TGTGCCAGCAGCGCGGCAGGGGCTGAGACTGAAGCTTTCTTT
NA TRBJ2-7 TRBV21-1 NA CASSKPPGTKYEQYF TGTGCCAGCAGCAAGCCCCCCGGGACAAAATACGAGCAGTACTTC
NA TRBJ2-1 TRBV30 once CAWSLRLSMHEQFF TGTGCCTGGAGTTTGAGACTAAGTATGCATGAGCAGTTCTTC
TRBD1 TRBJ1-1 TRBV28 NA CASSTSQGHTEAFF TGTGCCAGCAGTACCTCACAGGGGCACACTGAAGCTTTCTTT
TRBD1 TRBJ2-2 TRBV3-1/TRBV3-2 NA CASSAHSGGNTGELFF TGTGCCAGCAGCGCTCATTCAGGGGGAAACACCGGGGAGCTGTTTTTT